Each of the 16 T cell receptor beta chains below was sequenced from the same sample in a study of neurological immune-mediated disorders. TCRdb fed the 5' RACE reads into MiXCR, producing one record per CDR3 protein. The sample has about 71,000 distinct CDR3 sequences; roughly 4.8% are singletons. Sequencing input: PBMCs. These TCRs come from a man younger than 45 with multiple sclerosis.

Only a few counts were recorded for this clonotype. CDR3 sequence: CASSLVSGRVNTEAFF. Here the CDR3 DNA reads TGCGCCAGCAGCTTGGTGAGCGGCAGGGTGAACACTGAAGCTTTCTTT. This chain connects TRBV5-1 to TRBJ1-1; TRBD1 is a possible D gene (5 bases). Trimming removed 0 bases at V and 0 bases at J, with 12 bases between. Per the germline V gene, CDR1 is SGHRS and CDR2 is YFSETQ. The CDR3 length is 16 residues.

This clonotype was observed many times. The chain combines TRBV2 with TRBJ1-1, with TRBD1 identical over 9 bases. V shed 8 bases and J 0 bases; nucleotides not matched to a gene: 1. This CDR3 region has 13 residues. The V gene's germline CDR1 is SNHLY and CDR2 FYNNEI. The CDR3 DNA reads as TGTGCCAGCGGGACAGGGCTGAACACTGAAGCTTTCTTT. It yields the protein CASGTGLNTEAFF.

This clonotype occurred many times. The chain employs TRBV20-1 and TRBJ2-1, with a possible D match to TRBD2 (5 bases). The CDR3 is made up of 13 amino acids. Trimming pared 3 bases from V and 8 bases from J, leaving 14 bases between. CDR1 is DFQATT and CDR2 is SNEGSKA in the germline V gene (reference sequence). CDR3 in amino acids: CSASRAGGDEQFF. DNA of the CDR3: TGCAGTGCTAGCCGGGCAGGAGGTGATGAGCAGTTCTTC.

This clonotype was seen at least ten times. This chain joins TRBV3-1 and TRBJ1-1; 7 bases match TRBD1. V lost 3 bases to trimming and J lost 2 bases; unmatched junction nucleotides: 6. The CDR3 is 15 amino acids. Germline V CDR1 and CDR2: LGHDT, YNNKEL (reference sequence). The CDR3 region has the DNA TGTGCCAGCAGCCAGCCCGGGACAGAAAACACTGAAGCTTTCTTT. Translated: CASSQPGTENTEAFF.

About this clonotype: A much larger clone lies one base from this, so it may be a read error. This CDR3 is CASSNYQGVYTEAFF. CDR3 nucleotide sequence: TGCGCCAGCAGCAACTACCAGGGGGTGTACACTGAAGCTTTCTTT. V gene TRBV5-1 combines with J gene TRBJ1-1; 7 bases align to TRBD1. Germline V gene data show CDR1 as SGHRS and CDR2 as YFSETQ. The CDR3 is made up of 15 amino acids. Germline trimming cut 4 bases from V and 3 bases from J; bases unmatched to any gene: 9.

This clonotype was seen at least ten times. The chain couples TRBV5-6 to TRBJ2-1, with 10 bases aligning to TRBD1. CDR1 is SGHDT and CDR2 is YYEEEE in the germline V gene. V trimming: 2 bases; J trimming: 8 bases; junction bases outside the gene matches: 10. The CDR3 length is 16 residues. CDR3 coding DNA: TGTGCCAGCAGCTTCGGTTCAGGACAGGGGGTCCATGAGCAGTTCTTC. Translating it yields CASSFGSGQGVHEQFF.

Many counts were recorded for this clonotype. The rearrangement links TRBV4-1 to TRBJ1-5; 7 nucleotides line up with TRBD1. CDR3 size: 17 residues. Germline values: CDR1 MGHRA, CDR2 YSYEKL. With V trimmed by 1 base and J by 0 bases, 6 bases remained unmatched. CDR3 sequence reads: CASSQGSQGHSNQPQHF. The CDR3 DNA sequence: TGCGCCAGCAGCCAAGGGTCACAGGGGCATAGCAATCAGCCCCAGCATTTT.

This clonotype was seen a handful of times. V usage is TRBV6-5 and J usage is TRBJ2-1, with D possibly matching TRBD1 (5 bases). CDR3 length equals 14 residues. V lost 2 bases, J lost 8 bases, and 13 bases lay in between. Germline V gene sequence: CDR1 MNHEY, CDR2 SVGAGI. The CDR3 region has the DNA TGTGCCAGCAGTTACGAAAGGGGCGGCCATGAGCAGTTCTTC. Amino acid sequence: CASSYERGGHEQFF.

There are many counts of this clonotype. V usage is TRBV5-1 and J usage is TRBJ1-2, with 7 bases that match TRBD1. The V and J ends lost 0 bases and 8 bases, in that order; junction bases with no gene match: 7. The CDR3 spans 14 residues. Looked up from germline, CDR1 is SGHRS and CDR2 is YFSETQ. The CDR3 reads CASSLEATGSGYTF. For the CDR3, the DNA is TGCGCCAGCAGCTTGGAGGCGACAGGGAGCGGCTACACCTTC.

This clonotype showed up many times. The rearrangement links TRBV12-3 or TRBV12-4 to TRBJ2-7, with D perhaps assigned TRBD1 or TRBD2 (5 bases each). The CDR3 is made up of 12 amino acids. V gave up 6 bases and J gave up 6 bases, with 12 bases separating them. CDR3 sequence (DNA): TGTGCCAGCAGGGGACCAGGGACCGAGCAGTACTTC. This translates into CASRGPGTEQYF.

This clonotype was recorded many times. The chain joins TRBV12-3 or TRBV12-4 to TRBJ1-1, with TRBD1 as a possible D gene (6 bases). The V end was cut by 5 bases, the J end by 7 bases, with 11 bases between. The CDR3 consists of 12 residues. This CDR3 is CASSARDIEAFF. For the CDR3, the DNA is TGTGCCAGCAGTGCGCGGGACATTGAAGCTTTCTTT.

This clonotype was observed a few times. This may come from a read error, since a much larger clone is one base off. The chain uses TRBV29-1 and TRBJ1-5; D not resolved. Germline V CDR1 and CDR2: SQVTM, ANQGSEA. This CDR3 has 13 residues. With 4 bases removed from V and 1 base from J, the gap between germline ends came to 8 bases. The CDR3 reads CSVVGESNQPQHF. The CDR3 bases are TGCAGCGTTGTTGGGGAAAGCAATCAGCCCCAGCATTTT.

This clonotype was counted many times. A read error may account for a junction end that differs from germline. The chain has TRBV24-1 and TRBJ1-5; 9 bases agree with TRBD1. From germline, CDR1 is KGHDR and CDR2 SFDVKD. The CDR3 runs to 15 residues. The CDR3 loop reads CATSDGQGFNQPQNF. The CDR3 DNA is TGTGCCACCAGTGACGGACAGGGGTTCAATCAGCCCCAGAATTTT.

This clonotype was picked up many times. The CDR3 reads CSATWRNTEAFF. The DNA for the CDR3 is TGCAGTGCCACTTGGAGGAACACTGAAGCTTTCTTT. V usage is TRBV20-1 and J usage is TRBJ1-1; unclear D gene. The ends were cut back, 6 bases at V and 1 base at J, with 9 bases in the middle. CDR1 is DFQATT and CDR2 is SNEGSKA in the germline V gene (reference sequence). CDR3 length equals 12 residues.

This clonotype came up a few times. The chain links TRBV29-1 to TRBJ2-5; D gene ambiguous. Germline loops: CDR1 SQVTM, CDR2 ANQGSEA. The V and J ends lost 2 bases and 5 bases respectively, with 9 bases between them. CDR3 size: 12 residues. The CDR3 DNA follows: TGCAGCGTTGAACCCGATGAGGAGACCCAGTACTTC. It codes for CSVEPDEETQYF.

The sample holds many counts of this clonotype. V usage is TRBV6-1 and J usage is TRBJ1-1, with TRBD1 as a possible D gene (5 bases). Germline CDR1 reads MNHNS; CDR2 reads SASEGT. V was pared by 6 bases and J by 4 bases, with 12 bases between. This CDR3 comprises 13 residues. DNA for the CDR3: TGTGCCAGCAGCTACCTCGGGGGCACTGAAGCTTTCTTT. It encodes CASSYLGGTEAFF.